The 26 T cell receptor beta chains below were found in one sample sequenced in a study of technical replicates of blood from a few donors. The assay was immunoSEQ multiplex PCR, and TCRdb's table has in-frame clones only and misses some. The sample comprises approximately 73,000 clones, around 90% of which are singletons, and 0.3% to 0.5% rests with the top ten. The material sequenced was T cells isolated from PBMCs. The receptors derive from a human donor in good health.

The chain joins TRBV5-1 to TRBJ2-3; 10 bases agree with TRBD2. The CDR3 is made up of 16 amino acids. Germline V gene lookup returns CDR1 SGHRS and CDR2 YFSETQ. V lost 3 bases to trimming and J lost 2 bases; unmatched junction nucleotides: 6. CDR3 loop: CASSWGTSDNTDTQYF. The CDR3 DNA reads TGCGCCAGCAGCTGGGGGACTAGCGACAACACAGATACGCAGTATTTT. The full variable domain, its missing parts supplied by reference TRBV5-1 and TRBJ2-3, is KAGVTQTPRYLIKTRGQQVTLSCSPISGHRSVSWYQQTPGQGLQFLFEYFSETQRNKGNFPGRFSGRQFSNSRSEMNVSTLELGDSALYLCASSWGTSDNTDTQYFGPGTRLTVL.

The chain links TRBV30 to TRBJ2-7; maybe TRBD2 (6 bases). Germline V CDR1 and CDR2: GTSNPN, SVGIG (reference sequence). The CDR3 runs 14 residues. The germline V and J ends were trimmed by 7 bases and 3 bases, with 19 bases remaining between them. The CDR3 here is CASTLRGDYYEQYF. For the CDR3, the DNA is TGTGCCTCCACCTTGCGCGGGGATTACTACGAGCAGTACTTC.

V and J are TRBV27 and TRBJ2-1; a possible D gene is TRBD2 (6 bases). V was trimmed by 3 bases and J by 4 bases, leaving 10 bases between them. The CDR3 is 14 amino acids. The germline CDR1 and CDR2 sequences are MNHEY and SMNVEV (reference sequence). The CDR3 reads CASSFGGDYNEQFF. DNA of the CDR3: TGTGCCAGCAGTTTCGGGGGAGATTACAATGAGCAGTTCTTC.

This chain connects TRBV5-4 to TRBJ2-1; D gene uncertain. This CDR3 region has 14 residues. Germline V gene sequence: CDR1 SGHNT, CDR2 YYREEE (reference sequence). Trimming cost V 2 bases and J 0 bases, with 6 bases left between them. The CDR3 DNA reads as TGTGCCAGCAGCTTTGAGAACTCCTACAATGAGCAGTTCTTC. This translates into CASSFENSYNEQFF. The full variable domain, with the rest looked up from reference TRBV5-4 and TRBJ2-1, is ETGVTQSPTHLIKTRGQQVTLRCSSQSGHNTVSWYQQALGQGPQFIFQYYREEENGRGNFPPRFSGLQFPNYSSELNVNALELDDSALYLCASSFENSYNEQFFGPGTRLTVL.

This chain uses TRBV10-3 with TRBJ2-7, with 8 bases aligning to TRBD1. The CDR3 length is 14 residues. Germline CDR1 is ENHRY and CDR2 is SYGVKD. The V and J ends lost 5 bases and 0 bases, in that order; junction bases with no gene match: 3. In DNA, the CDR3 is TGTGCCATCAGTCAGGACAGGGTCTCCTACGAGCAGTACTTC. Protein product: CAISQDRVSYEQYF.

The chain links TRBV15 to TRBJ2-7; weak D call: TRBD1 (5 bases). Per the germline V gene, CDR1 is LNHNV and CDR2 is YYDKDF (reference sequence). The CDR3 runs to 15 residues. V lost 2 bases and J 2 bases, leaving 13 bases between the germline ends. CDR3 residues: CATSRTKDRTYEQYF. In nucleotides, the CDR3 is TGTGCCACCAGCAGAACTAAAGACAGAACCTACGAGCAGTACTTC.

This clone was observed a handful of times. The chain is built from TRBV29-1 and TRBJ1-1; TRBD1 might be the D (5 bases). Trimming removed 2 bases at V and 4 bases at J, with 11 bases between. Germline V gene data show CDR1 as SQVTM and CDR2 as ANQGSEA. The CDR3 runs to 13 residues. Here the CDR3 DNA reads TGCAGCGTTGAACGGGGGAGAGGCACTGAAGCTTTCTTT. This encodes CSVERGRGTEAFF.

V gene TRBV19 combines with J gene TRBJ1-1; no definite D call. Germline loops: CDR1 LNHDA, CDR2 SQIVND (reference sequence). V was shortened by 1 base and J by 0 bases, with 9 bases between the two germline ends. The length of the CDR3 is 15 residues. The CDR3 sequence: CASSIVPGMNTEAFF. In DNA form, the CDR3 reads TGTGCCAGTAGTATAGTACCCGGGATGAACACTGAAGCTTTCTTT.

Here the CDR3 reads CAIAEIGENIQYF. In DNA, the CDR3 is TGCGCCATAGCGGAGATCGGGGAAAACATTCAGTACTTC. The chain has TRBV5-1 and TRBJ2-4, with D possibly matching TRBD2 (6 bases). Between the trimmed V and J ends, which lost 9 bases and 5 bases, there was a span of 15 bases. CDR1 is SGHRS and CDR2 is YFSETQ in the germline V gene. The CDR3 loop spans 13 amino acids.

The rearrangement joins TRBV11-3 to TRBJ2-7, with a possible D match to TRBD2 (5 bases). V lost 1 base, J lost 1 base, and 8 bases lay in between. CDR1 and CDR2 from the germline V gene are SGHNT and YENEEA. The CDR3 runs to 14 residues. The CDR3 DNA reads TGTGCCAGCAGCTTAGTTGCGGGTTCCTACGAGCAGTACTTC. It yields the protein CASSLVAGSYEQYF.

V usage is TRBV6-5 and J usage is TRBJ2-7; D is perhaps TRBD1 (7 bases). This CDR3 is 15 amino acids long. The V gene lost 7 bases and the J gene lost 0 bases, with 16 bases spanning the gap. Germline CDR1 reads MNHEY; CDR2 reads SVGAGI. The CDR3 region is CASTRGGTASYEQYF. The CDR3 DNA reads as TGTGCCAGCACCAGGGGCGGGACAGCCTCCTACGAGCAGTACTTC.

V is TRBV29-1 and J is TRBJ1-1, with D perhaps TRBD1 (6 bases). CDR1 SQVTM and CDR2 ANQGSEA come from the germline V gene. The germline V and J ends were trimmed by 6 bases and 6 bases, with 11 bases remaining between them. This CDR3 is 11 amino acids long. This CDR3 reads CSVVTGSEAFF. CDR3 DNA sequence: TGCAGCGTGGTGACAGGCTCTGAAGCTTTCTTT.

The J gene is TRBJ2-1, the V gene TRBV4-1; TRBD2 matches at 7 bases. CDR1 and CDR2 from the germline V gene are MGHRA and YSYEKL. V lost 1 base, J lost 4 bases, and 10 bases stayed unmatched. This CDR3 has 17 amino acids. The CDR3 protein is CASSQVGGPSGYNEQFF. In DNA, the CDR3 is TGCGCCAGCAGCCAAGTAGGCGGACCTAGCGGTTACAATGAGCAGTTCTTC.

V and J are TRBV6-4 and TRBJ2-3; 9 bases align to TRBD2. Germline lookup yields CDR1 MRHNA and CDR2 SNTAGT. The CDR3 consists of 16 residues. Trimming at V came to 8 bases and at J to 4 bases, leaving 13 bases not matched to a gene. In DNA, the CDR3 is TGTGCCAGCGCCCCGCTAGCGGGAAGGCAGGCAGATACGCAGTATTTT. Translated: CASAPLAGRQADTQYF.

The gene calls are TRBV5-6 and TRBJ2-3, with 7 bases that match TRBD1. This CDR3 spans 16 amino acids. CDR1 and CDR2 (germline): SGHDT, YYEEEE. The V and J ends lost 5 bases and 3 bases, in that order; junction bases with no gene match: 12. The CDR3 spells CASREIQGPRTDTQYF. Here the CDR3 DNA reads TGTGCCAGCAGAGAGATACAGGGGCCGAGGACAGATACGCAGTATTTT. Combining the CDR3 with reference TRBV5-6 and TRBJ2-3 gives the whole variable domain DAGVTQSPTHLIKTRGQQVTLRCSPKSGHDTVSWYQQALGQGPQFIFQYYEEEERQRGNFPDRFSGHQFPNYSSELNVNALLLGDSALYLCASREIQGPRTDTQYFGPGTRLTVL.

The CDR3 loop is CASSSSRGVQETQYF. CDR3 DNA sequence: TGTGCCAGCAGCAGTTCCCGGGGGGTCCAAGAGACCCAGTACTTC. This chain joins TRBV2 and TRBJ2-5, with 7 bases fitting TRBD2. The CDR3 covers 15 residues. Germline V CDR1 and CDR2: SNHLY, FYNNEI. V lost 6 bases to trimming and J lost 1 base; unmatched junction nucleotides: 8. Complete variable domain (other parts from reference TRBV2 and TRBJ2-5): EPEVTQTPSHQVTQMGQEVILRCVPISNHLYFYWYRQILGQKVEFLVSFYNNEISEKSEIFDDQFSVERPDGSNFTLKIRSTKLEDSAMYFCASSSSRGVQETQYFGPGTRLLVL.

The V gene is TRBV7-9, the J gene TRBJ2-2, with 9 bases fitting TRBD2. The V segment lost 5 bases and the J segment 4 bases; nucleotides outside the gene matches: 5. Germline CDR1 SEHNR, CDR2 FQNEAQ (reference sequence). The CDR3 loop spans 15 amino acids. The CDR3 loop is CASSPLSGSTGELFF. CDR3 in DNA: TGTGCCAGCAGCCCACTTAGCGGGAGCACCGGGGAGCTGTTTTTT.

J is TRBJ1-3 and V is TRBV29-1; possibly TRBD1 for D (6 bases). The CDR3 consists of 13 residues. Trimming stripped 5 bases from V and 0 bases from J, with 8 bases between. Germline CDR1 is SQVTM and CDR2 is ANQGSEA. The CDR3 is CSVNRDSGNTIYF. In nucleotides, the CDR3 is TGCAGCGTTAACAGGGACTCTGGAAACACCATATATTTT.

CDR3 sequence (DNA): TGTGCCAGCATTACAGTGAACACTGAAGCTTTCTTT. Its translation: CASITVNTEAFF. The chain uses TRBV28 and TRBJ1-1; no definite D call. This CDR3 region has 12 residues. Germline CDR1 and CDR2: MDHEN and SYDVKM. Trimming pared 7 bases from V and 0 bases from J, leaving 6 bases between.

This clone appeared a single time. The CDR3 sequence: CASSQVLYNEQFF. As DNA, the CDR3 is TGCGCCAGCAGCCAAGTACTCTACAATGAGCAGTTCTTC. The gene calls are TRBV4-1 and TRBJ2-1; D not resolved. Germline V gives CDR1 MGHRA, CDR2 YSYEKL. The V gene lost 1 base and the J gene lost 3 bases, with 4 bases spanning the gap. There are 13 residues in the CDR3.

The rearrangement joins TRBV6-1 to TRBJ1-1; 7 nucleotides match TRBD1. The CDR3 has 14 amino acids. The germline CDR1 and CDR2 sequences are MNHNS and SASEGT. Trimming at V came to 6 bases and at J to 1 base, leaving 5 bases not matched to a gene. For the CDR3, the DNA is TGTGCCAGCAGCCCGGGACAGCGGAACACTGAAGCTTTCTTT. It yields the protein CASSPGQRNTEAFF.

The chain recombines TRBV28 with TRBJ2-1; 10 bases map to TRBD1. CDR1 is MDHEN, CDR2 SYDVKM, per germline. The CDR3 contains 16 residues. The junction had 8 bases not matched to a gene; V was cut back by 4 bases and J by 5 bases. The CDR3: CASSSTGTGANNEQFF. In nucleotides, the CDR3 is TGTGCCAGCAGTTCCACCGGGACAGGGGCGAACAATGAGCAGTTCTTC.

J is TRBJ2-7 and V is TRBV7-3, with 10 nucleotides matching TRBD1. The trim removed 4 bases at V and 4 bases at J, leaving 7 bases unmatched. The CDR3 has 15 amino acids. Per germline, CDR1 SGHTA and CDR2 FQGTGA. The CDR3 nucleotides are TGTGCCAGCAGCTCTTCTGGGACAGGGGTATACGAGCAGTACTTC. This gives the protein CASSSSGTGVYEQYF.

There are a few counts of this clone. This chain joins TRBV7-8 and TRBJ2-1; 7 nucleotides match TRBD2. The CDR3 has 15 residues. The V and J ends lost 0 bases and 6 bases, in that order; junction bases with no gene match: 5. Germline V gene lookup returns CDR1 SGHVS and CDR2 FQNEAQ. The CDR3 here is CASSLAREVGNEQFF. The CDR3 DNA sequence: TGTGCCAGCAGCTTAGCCCGGGAGGTAGGCAATGAGCAGTTCTTC.

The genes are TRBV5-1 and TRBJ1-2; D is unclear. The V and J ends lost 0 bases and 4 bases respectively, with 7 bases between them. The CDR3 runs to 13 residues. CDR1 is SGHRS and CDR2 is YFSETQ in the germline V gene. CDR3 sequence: CASSLASGYGYTF. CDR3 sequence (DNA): TGCGCCAGCAGCTTGGCCAGCGGCTATGGCTACACCTTC.

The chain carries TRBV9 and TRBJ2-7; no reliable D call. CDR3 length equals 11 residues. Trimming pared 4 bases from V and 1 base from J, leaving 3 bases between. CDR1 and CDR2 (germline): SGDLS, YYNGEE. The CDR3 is CASSPSYEQYF. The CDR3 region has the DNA TGTGCCAGCAGCCCGTCCTACGAGCAGTACTTC.